Listed below are T cell receptor beta chains from one sample, sequenced in a study of beta chain features in type 1 diabetes. Only in-frame clones appear in the TCRdb table, and some are missing; sequencing was by immunoSEQ multiplex PCR. The data contain 110,000 to 150,000 clones, roughly 7.2% of them seen just once; the ten biggest clones take up about 1.3%. Sequencing used central memory CD4+ T cells from blood. The source is a woman in her thirties in good health. Both conserved end residues are part of each CDR3. Each record gives: CDR3 DNA, CDR3 protein, clone size, J gene, D gene, V gene. The D gene is left open where the match is weak. For some rows the clone size is stated as once, few or many, or as a class when expanded; others skip it.

CDR3 DNA: TGCAGCGTGATGGGACTAGCGGATTCTAGCACAGATACGCAGTATTTT; CDR3 protein: CSVMGLADSSTDTQYF; clone size: NA; J gene: TRBJ2-3; D gene: TRBD2; V gene: TRBV29-1
CDR3 DNA: TGTGCCAGCAGCTGGGTAGGGGGGGCCTCTATAGGCTACACCTTC; CDR3 protein: CASSWVGGASIGYTF; clone size: few; J gene: TRBJ1-2; D gene: NA; V gene: TRBV7-2
CDR3 DNA: TGTGCCAGCAGTGAGCATGGCTACACCTTC; CDR3 protein: CASSEHGYTF; clone size: few; J gene: TRBJ1-2; D gene: NA; V gene: TRBV6-5
CDR3 DNA: TGTGCCAGCAGCTTGAATGCGGGGATGAACACTGAAGCTTTCTTT; CDR3 protein: CASSLNAGMNTEAFF; clone size: NA; J gene: TRBJ1-1; D gene: NA; V gene: TRBV5-4
CDR3 DNA: TGTGCCAGCAGCCGTAGCGGGACGACATACAATGAGCAGTTCTTC; CDR3 protein: CASSRSGTTYNEQFF; clone size: many; J gene: TRBJ2-1; D gene: TRBD2; V gene: TRBV7-3
CDR3 DNA: TGTGCCTGGAGCCATCCGGGACTAGCGGGAGGGACCCAGTACTTC; CDR3 protein: CAWSHPGLAGGTQYF; clone size: few; J gene: TRBJ2-5; D gene: TRBD2; V gene: TRBV30
CDR3 DNA: TGCAGCGTTACCAAACCGGGCTCCTACGAGCAGTACTTC; CDR3 protein: CSVTKPGSYEQYF; clone size: many; J gene: TRBJ2-7; D gene: NA; V gene: TRBV29-1
CDR3 DNA: TGTGCCAGCAGTCATCCCTCAGGAGATACGCAGTATTTT; CDR3 protein: CASSHPSGDTQYF; clone size: many; J gene: TRBJ2-3; D gene: NA; V gene: TRBV28
CDR3 DNA: TGTGCCATCAGCGACTTCTCGGAAGAGACCCAGTACTTC; CDR3 protein: CAISDFSEETQYF; clone size: many; J gene: TRBJ2-5; D gene: NA; V gene: TRBV10-3
CDR3 DNA: TGTGCCAGCAGCTCCACCGACAGGGGAGATAGTTACAATGAGCAGTTCTTC; CDR3 protein: CASSSTDRGDSYNEQFF; clone size: NA; J gene: TRBJ2-1; D gene: TRBD1; V gene: TRBV11-3
CDR3 DNA: TGTGCCAGCAGCTTAGCGAGGGGACTAGCGGGAGAGGTTGAGCAGTTCTTC; CDR3 protein: CASSLARGLAGEVEQFF; clone size: NA; J gene: TRBJ2-1; D gene: TRBD2; V gene: TRBV7-9
CDR3 DNA: TGTGCCAGCAGCTTAGTTCCGGGGAGGTACGAGCAGTACTTC; CDR3 protein: CASSLVPGRYEQYF; clone size: many; J gene: TRBJ2-7; D gene: NA; V gene: TRBV7-9
CDR3 DNA: TGCGCCAGCAGCGACACAGGGACAGATACGCAGTATTTT; CDR3 protein: CASSDTGTDTQYF; clone size: NA; J gene: TRBJ2-3; D gene: NA; V gene: TRBV5-1
CDR3 DNA: TGTGCCAGCAGCCCTACAGGGGCCGCCGAATATGGCTACACCTTC; CDR3 protein: CASSPTGAAEYGYTF; clone size: few; J gene: TRBJ1-2; D gene: TRBD1; V gene: TRBV7-3
CDR3 DNA: TGTGCCAGTAGTATCGGGACAGGGTCAGGTCTGAACACTGAAGCTTTCTTT; CDR3 protein: CASSIGTGSGLNTEAFF; clone size: NA; J gene: TRBJ1-1; D gene: TRBD1; V gene: TRBV19
CDR3 DNA: TGTGCCAGCAGCGAAAACAGGGTCAATGAGCAGTTCTTC; CDR3 protein: CASSENRVNEQFF; clone size: NA; J gene: TRBJ2-1; D gene: NA; V gene: TRBV7-2
CDR3 DNA: TGTGCCAGCAGACTATCAGGGGCTGGGGCCAACGTCCTGACTTTC; CDR3 protein: CASRLSGAGANVLTF; clone size: few; J gene: TRBJ2-6; D gene: NA; V gene: TRBV27
CDR3 DNA: TGTGCCAGCAGTAGACAGATTCTCACCACCGGGGAGCTGTTTTTT; CDR3 protein: CASSRQILTTGELFF; clone size: NA; J gene: TRBJ2-2; D gene: NA; V gene: TRBV27
CDR3 DNA: TGCGCCAGCAGCTTGGCCGGGACGGGACTAGCGGGAGGGCCCTACAATGAGCAGTTCTTC; CDR3 protein: CASSLAGTGLAGGPYNEQFF; clone size: few; J gene: TRBJ2-1; D gene: TRBD2; V gene: TRBV5-1
CDR3 DNA: TGTGCTAGTGGTTTGGCTAGCGGGAGCTGGGATACGCAGTATTTT; CDR3 protein: CASGLASGSWDTQYF; clone size: few; J gene: TRBJ2-3; D gene: TRBD2; V gene: TRBV12-5
CDR3 DNA: TGTGCCAGCAGCCAGCAGGGGAGATCCACTGAAGCTTTCTTT; CDR3 protein: CASSQQGRSTEAFF; clone size: few; J gene: TRBJ1-1; D gene: NA; V gene: TRBV4-2
CDR3 DNA: TGTGCCAGCAGTTGGCACCGGGACAGGGTGGAGCAGTACTTC; CDR3 protein: CASSWHRDRVEQYF; clone size: NA; J gene: TRBJ2-7; D gene: TRBD1; V gene: TRBV6-6
CDR3 DNA: TGTGCCAGCAGTGGGACTAGTAGGGTGGAGACCCAGTACTTC; CDR3 protein: CASSGTSRVETQYF; clone size: few; J gene: TRBJ2-5; D gene: TRBD2; V gene: TRBV2
CDR3 DNA: TGTGCCAGCAGTGGGAGAGGTACCGTTGATCAGCCCCAGCATTTT; CDR3 protein: CASSGRGTVDQPQHF; clone size: many; J gene: TRBJ1-5; D gene: NA; V gene: TRBV6-1
CDR3 DNA: TGCGCCAGCAGCCTACCTACAGGGGAGCCCTACAATGAGCAGTTCTTC; CDR3 protein: CASSLPTGEPYNEQFF; clone size: few; J gene: TRBJ2-1; D gene: TRBD1; V gene: TRBV4-1
CDR3 DNA: TGTGCCAGCAGCCTAGACGGCGGGACCGGCTCCTACGAGCAGTACTTC; CDR3 protein: CASSLDGGTGSYEQYF; clone size: NA; J gene: TRBJ2-7; D gene: NA; V gene: TRBV13
CDR3 DNA: TGTGCCATCAGTGAGCCGAAAGGCTTGGGACTCATTAATCCAGATACGCAGTATTTT; CDR3 protein: CAISEPKGLGLINPDTQYF; clone size: NA; J gene: TRBJ2-3; D gene: NA; V gene: TRBV10-3
CDR3 DNA: TGTGCCATCAGTGAGTCGGGGCAGCAAGAGACCCAGTACTTC; CDR3 protein: CAISESGQQETQYF; clone size: few; J gene: TRBJ2-5; D gene: NA; V gene: TRBV10-3
CDR3 DNA: TGTGCCAGCAGCCAAGAAGGCCTCCTAGCGCGGGGAAACATTCAGTACTTC; CDR3 protein: CASSQEGLLARGNIQYF; clone size: few; J gene: TRBJ2-4; D gene: NA; V gene: TRBV4-2
CDR3 DNA: TGCGCCAGCAGCCACCTACTAGCGGGAGTACGCGGGAACACCGGGGAGCTGTTTTTT; CDR3 protein: CASSHLLAGVRGNTGELFF; clone size: few; J gene: TRBJ2-2; D gene: TRBD2; V gene: TRBV4-3
CDR3 DNA: TGTGCCAGCAGTGAGGCTAGCGGGAGAGTGTTCTTC; CDR3 protein: CASSEASGRVFF; clone size: few; J gene: TRBJ2-1; D gene: TRBD2; V gene: TRBV2
CDR3 DNA: TGTGCCAGCGGACAGTATGGGACAGGGAGTGGCTACACCTTC; CDR3 protein: CASGQYGTGSGYTF; clone size: NA; J gene: TRBJ1-2; D gene: TRBD1; V gene: TRBV11-2
CDR3 DNA: TGTGCCAGCAGTCCCAAACCGGGACAGCGCTCTGGGGCCAACGTCCTGACTTTC; CDR3 protein: CASSPKPGQRSGANVLTF; clone size: few; J gene: TRBJ2-6; D gene: TRBD1; V gene: TRBV27
CDR3 DNA: TGCGCCAGCAGCTTGGGTGCGGGAGGGCCTCCCGGGGAGCTGTTTTTT; CDR3 protein: CASSLGAGGPPGELFF; clone size: NA; J gene: TRBJ2-2; D gene: TRBD2; V gene: TRBV5-1
CDR3 DNA: TGTGCCAGCAGTCGACTAGCGGGAGAGTACAATGAGCAGTTCTTC; CDR3 protein: CASSRLAGEYNEQFF; clone size: few; J gene: TRBJ2-1; D gene: TRBD2; V gene: TRBV2
CDR3 DNA: TGTGCCAGCAGTGTAGCGGGGGGGCAGATCAATCAGCCCCAGCATTTT; CDR3 protein: CASSVAGGQINQPQHF; clone size: NA; J gene: TRBJ1-5; D gene: NA; V gene: TRBV5-5
CDR3 DNA: TGTGCCAGCAGTTACCTCCAGGGAACGTCTGGCTACACCTTC; CDR3 protein: CASSYLQGTSGYTF; clone size: NA; J gene: TRBJ1-2; D gene: NA; V gene: TRBV6-5
CDR3 DNA: TGTGCCAGCAGCGAGACGCCAGGGGAAGCTGGCTACACCTTC; CDR3 protein: CASSETPGEAGYTF; clone size: many; J gene: TRBJ1-2; D gene: NA; V gene: TRBV9
CDR3 DNA: TGTGCCAGCAGCTTGCTCGCGGATGCGTCCACAGATACGCAGTATTTT; CDR3 protein: CASSLLADASTDTQYF; clone size: few; J gene: TRBJ2-3; D gene: NA; V gene: TRBV7-8
CDR3 DNA: TGTGCCAGCAGCTTGGGCCAGGGCCACAATGAGCAGTTCTTC; CDR3 protein: CASSLGQGHNEQFF; clone size: NA; J gene: TRBJ2-1; D gene: NA; V gene: TRBV7-3
CDR3 DNA: TGTGCCAGCAGCGCCCCAGGGGCAGATACGCAGTATTTT; CDR3 protein: CASSAPGADTQYF; clone size: NA; J gene: TRBJ2-3; D gene: NA; V gene: TRBV9
CDR3 DNA: TGTGCCAGCAGTGCCCAAACAACTAACTATGGCTACACCTTC; CDR3 protein: CASSAQTTNYGYTF; clone size: NA; J gene: TRBJ1-2; D gene: NA; V gene: TRBV2
CDR3 DNA: TGCGCCAGCAGCCAAGATCTGGCGGGCGGGGAGCTGTTTTTT; CDR3 protein: CASSQDLAGGELFF; clone size: NA; J gene: TRBJ2-2; D gene: NA; V gene: TRBV4-1
CDR3 DNA: TGTGCCAGCAGTGGCGGACAAGTAATTCAAGAGACCCAGTACTTC; CDR3 protein: CASSGGQVIQETQYF; clone size: few; J gene: TRBJ2-5; D gene: NA; V gene: TRBV25-1
CDR3 DNA: TGTGCCAGCTCACCCGCAGGCACGAACACTGAAGCTTTCTTT; CDR3 protein: CASSPAGTNTEAFF; clone size: many; J gene: TRBJ1-1; D gene: NA; V gene: TRBV18
CDR3 DNA: TGTGCCAGCAGTTTAGGCAGGAGGGACACTGAAGCTTTCTTT; CDR3 protein: CASSLGRRDTEAFF; clone size: NA; J gene: TRBJ1-1; D gene: NA; V gene: TRBV28
CDR3 DNA: TGTGCCAGCAGCATAAGCCGTTCAAGCACCGGGGAGCTGTTTTTT; CDR3 protein: CASSISRSSTGELFF; clone size: few; J gene: TRBJ2-2; D gene: NA; V gene: TRBV4-2
CDR3 DNA: TGTGCCAGCAGTTCGGGAGGGGGCAATCAGCCCCAGCATTTT; CDR3 protein: CASSSGGGNQPQHF; clone size: NA; J gene: TRBJ1-5; D gene: NA; V gene: TRBV28
CDR3 DNA: TGTGCCAGCAGCTTTTCGAGTCTCGACGAGCAGTACTTC; CDR3 protein: CASSFSSLDEQYF; clone size: NA; J gene: TRBJ2-7; D gene: NA; V gene: TRBV7-2
CDR3 DNA: TGTGCCAGCAGCAGAGATAGCGGGAGGGCCCGGGTGTACGAGCAGTACTTC; CDR3 protein: CASSRDSGRARVYEQYF; clone size: few; J gene: TRBJ2-7; D gene: TRBD2; V gene: TRBV7-6
CDR3 DNA: TGTGCCAGCAGCCCTAGACAGGGGGCTATTTACGAGCAGTACTTC; CDR3 protein: CASSPRQGAIYEQYF; clone size: NA; J gene: TRBJ2-7; D gene: TRBD1; V gene: TRBV2
CDR3 DNA: TGTGCCAGCAGTAAATATCCGGGACAGGGCTACGAGCAGTACTTC; CDR3 protein: CASSKYPGQGYEQYF; clone size: few; J gene: TRBJ2-7; D gene: TRBD1; V gene: TRBV6-5
CDR3 DNA: TGTGCCAGCTATACGGACAGTTACAATGAGCAGTTCTTC; CDR3 protein: CASYTDSYNEQFF; clone size: few; J gene: TRBJ2-1; D gene: NA; V gene: TRBV2
CDR3 DNA: TGCGCCAGCAGCCAAGAGCTAGCGGGAGGGTGGGGTGAGCAGTTCTTC; CDR3 protein: CASSQELAGGWGEQFF; clone size: NA; J gene: TRBJ2-1; D gene: TRBD2; V gene: TRBV4-3
CDR3 DNA: TGTGCCAGCTCACAATCGGGACAGGGGGCCACTGAAGCTTTCTTT; CDR3 protein: CASSQSGQGATEAFF; clone size: few; J gene: TRBJ1-1; D gene: TRBD1; V gene: TRBV18
CDR3 DNA: TGTGCCACCGCTAGCGGGAGGGTTTCCTACAATGAGCAGTTCTTC; CDR3 protein: CATASGRVSYNEQFF; clone size: NA; J gene: TRBJ2-1; D gene: TRBD2; V gene: TRBV15